Below, 26 T cell receptor beta chains from the same sample are listed, as sequenced in a study of T cells in narcolepsy. Assay used: immunoSEQ multiplex PCR; TCRdb lists only in-frame clones, some missing. The data show tens of thousands of clones, with around 88% seen just once and less than 1.5% held by the top ten. Sequencing used CD45RA- memory CD4+ T cells from PBMCs. The receptor set was obtained from a human donor with narcolepsy.

V usage is TRBV27 and J usage is TRBJ2-5, with D tentatively TRBD1 (5 bases). The V gene's germline CDR1 is MNHEY and CDR2 SMNVEV (reference sequence). Trimming pared 0 bases from V and 1 base from J, leaving 9 bases between. CDR3 length equals 15 residues. The CDR3 nucleotides are TGTGCCAGCAGTTTATCAGGGGTAACCCAAGAGACCCAGTACTTC. Translating it yields CASSLSGVTQETQYF.

The chain employs TRBV2 and TRBJ2-7; a weak D match, TRBD2 (5 bases). The CDR3 spans 13 residues. V lost 5 bases and J 7 bases, leaving 15 bases between the germline ends. Germline CDR1 reads SNHLY; CDR2 reads FYNNEI. This CDR3 is CASSFFSWREQYF. CDR3 coding DNA: TGTGCCAGCAGTTTTTTCTCCTGGAGGGAGCAGTACTTC.

This clone appeared a single time. The chain carries TRBV6-1 and TRBJ2-5; the D is unclear. Germline V gene data show CDR1 as MNHNS and CDR2 as SASEGT. The CDR3 covers 13 residues. Trimming took 3 bases from V and 1 from J, leaving 6 bases between them. CDR3 amino acids: CASSEGVQETQYF. In DNA form, the CDR3 reads TGTGCCAGCAGTGAGGGCGTCCAAGAGACCCAGTACTTC.

In DNA, the CDR3 is TGTGCCAGCTCCCAGGGATGGAGTACTGAAGCTTTCTTT. This codes for CASSQGWSTEAFF. The rearrangement uses TRBV9 and TRBJ1-1, with a tentative D call TRBD1 (5 bases). The ends were cut back, 7 bases at V and 5 bases at J, with 15 bases in the middle. Germline V gene lookup returns CDR1 SGDLS and CDR2 YYNGEE. The length of the CDR3 is 13 residues.

This clone appeared once. V and J are TRBV18 and TRBJ2-5; D remains ambiguous. The CDR3 has 15 residues. Trimming cost V 1 base and J 2 bases, with 11 bases left between them. CDR1 KGHSH and CDR2 LQKENI come from the germline V gene. The CDR3 sequence: CASSPLGWQQETQYF. Written as DNA, the CDR3 is TGTGCCAGCTCACCACTGGGATGGCAGCAAGAGACCCAGTACTTC.

This chain connects TRBV28 to TRBJ2-1; 12 positions match TRBD2. The germline CDR1 and CDR2 sequences are MDHEN and SYDVKM. V lost 2 bases and J lost 3; bases outside the gene matches: 14. CDR3 length: 20 amino acids. Here the CDR3 reads CASSLPLAGGLRAHYNEQFF. The CDR3 coding sequence is TGTGCCAGCAGTTTACCGCTAGCGGGGGGGCTTCGGGCCCACTACAATGAGCAGTTCTTC. Supplemented by reference TRBV28 and TRBJ2-1, the full variable domain reads DVKVTQSSRYLVKRTGEKVFLECVQDMDHENMFWYRQDPGLGLRLIYFSYDVKMKEKGDIPEGYSVSREKKERFSLILESASTNQTSMYLCASSLPLAGGLRAHYNEQFFGPGTRLTVL.

The chain links TRBV6-5 to TRBJ2-7, with a weak D call TRBD1 (5 bases). This CDR3 has 12 amino acids. The V end lost 5 bases, the J end lost 4 bases, and 9 bases lay between the germline ends. Germline V gene lookup returns CDR1 MNHEY and CDR2 SVGAGI. Here the CDR3 DNA reads TGTGCCAGCAGTGACAGTCCGTACGAGCAGTACTTC. It specifies CASSDSPYEQYF.

The rearrangement links TRBV5-8 to TRBJ2-1, with D perhaps TRBD1 (7 bases). The CDR3 runs to 15 residues. Germline V gene data show CDR1 as SGHTS and CDR2 as YDEGEE. Trimming pared 5 bases from V and 1 base from J, leaving 13 bases between. The CDR3 loop reads CASSTGEASYNEQFF. DNA for the CDR3: TGTGCCAGCAGTACAGGGGAGGCGTCCTACAATGAGCAGTTCTTC. Looking up the rest from reference TRBV5-8 and TRBJ2-1 gives the full variable domain: EAGVTQSPTHLIKTRGQQATLRCSPISGHTSVYWYQQALGLGLQFLLWYDEGEERNRGNFPPRFSGRQFPNYSSELNVNALELEDSALYLCASSTGEASYNEQFFGPGTRLTVL.

The chain employs TRBV7-9 and TRBJ2-5, with 7 bases matching TRBD2. The CDR3 runs to 15 residues. The germline V gene encodes CDR1 SEHNR and CDR2 FQNEAQ (reference sequence). The V gene end was trimmed by 2 bases and the J gene end by 4 bases; junction bases not matched to a gene: 7. CDR3 nucleotide sequence: TGTGCCAGCAGCTTAAGGGCGGGAGCGACAGAGACCCAGTACTTC. This codes for CASSLRAGATETQYF.

V is TRBV11-3 and J is TRBJ2-7; D not resolved. Trimming removed 5 bases from V and 3 bases from J, with 14 bases in between. CDR1 and CDR2 (germline): SGHNT, YENEEA. This CDR3 has 14 amino acids. CDR3 region: CASSPSFNNYEQYF. The DNA of the CDR3 is TGTGCCAGCAGCCCCTCATTCAACAACTACGAGCAGTACTTC.

The rearrangement uses TRBV19 and TRBJ2-1; D may match TRBD1 or TRBD2 (5 bases each). The V end lost 2 bases, the J end lost 7 bases, and 18 bases lay between the germline ends. The CDR3 extends over 16 amino acids. Per the germline V gene, CDR1 is LNHDA and CDR2 is SQIVND (reference sequence). DNA for the CDR3: TGTGCCAGTAGTATAAGGCAGGGAGTGGGTGGGAATGAGCAGTTCTTC. This sequence encodes CASSIRQGVGGNEQFF. Variable domain in full (rest from reference TRBV19 and TRBJ2-1): DGGITQSPKYLFRKEGQNVTLSCEQNLNHDAMYWYRQDPGQGLRLIYYSQIVNDFQKGDIAEGYSVSREKKESFPLTVTSAQKNPTAFYLCASSIRQGVGGNEQFFGPGTRLTVL.

This chain connects TRBV5-4 to TRBJ2-7, with D maybe TRBD1 (5 bases). This CDR3 spans 14 amino acids. Trimming removed 1 base from V and 3 bases from J, with 11 bases in between. Germline CDR1 is SGHNT and CDR2 is YYREEE (reference sequence). The CDR3 nucleotides read TGTGCCAGCAGCTTGAAGCAGGGCGACTACGAGCAGTACTTC. This translates into CASSLKQGDYEQYF. The full variable domain, with the rest looked up from reference TRBV5-4 and TRBJ2-7, is ETGVTQSPTHLIKTRGQQVTLRCSSQSGHNTVSWYQQALGQGPQFIFQYYREEENGRGNFPPRFSGLQFPNYSSELNVNALELDDSALYLCASSLKQGDYEQYFGPGTRLTVT.

In this sample, this clone turned up once. The rearrangement uses TRBV6-1 and TRBJ1-3, with 7 bases that match TRBD1. The junction had 2 bases not matched to a gene; V was cut back by 6 bases and J by 0 bases. The CDR3 is 14 residues long. Germline V gene lookup returns CDR1 MNHNS and CDR2 SASEGT. CDR3 region: CASSDRVSGNTIYF. The CDR3 coding sequence is TGTGCCAGCAGCGACAGGGTCTCTGGAAACACCATATATTTT.

V usage is TRBV6-4 and J usage is TRBJ2-1; D is possibly TRBD2 (6 bases). CDR3 length: 14 amino acids. Trimming left V 4 bases short and J 9 bases short, with 16 bases between. CDR1 MRHNA and CDR2 SNTAGT come from the germline V gene. DNA for the CDR3: TGTGCCAGCAGTGTTATGGGGGGTCAAGGTGAGCAGTTCTTC. This codes for CASSVMGGQGEQFF.

The V call is TRBV6-5, the J call TRBJ2-7; the match to TRBD1 covers 7 bases. Germline V gene lookup returns CDR1 MNHEY and CDR2 SVGAGI. V dropped 8 bases and J dropped 2; count of bases not matched to a gene: 6. The CDR3 has 13 residues. The CDR3 spells CASLQGSPYEQYF. As DNA, the CDR3 is TGTGCCAGCCTACAGGGGTCCCCCTACGAGCAGTACTTC.

The V call is TRBV29-1, the J call TRBJ1-2, with D possibly being TRBD1 (6 bases). V was cut by 4 bases and J by 2 bases, with 14 bases left in between. CDR1 SQVTM and CDR2 ANQGSEA come from the germline V gene. The CDR3 contains 14 residues. Here the CDR3 reads CSVVPHTGNYGYTF. The CDR3 coding sequence is TGCAGCGTTGTCCCCCACACAGGGAACTATGGCTACACCTTC.

The rearrangement links TRBV6-5 to TRBJ1-3; D is perhaps TRBD1 (5 bases). The CDR3 covers 12 residues. V was shortened by 5 bases and J by 8 bases, with 10 bases between the two germline ends. Germline V gives CDR1 MNHEY, CDR2 SVGAGI. CDR3 protein: CASSLDRYTIYF. CDR3 nucleotides: TGTGCCAGCAGTCTCGACAGATACACCATATATTTT.

The gene calls are TRBV29-1 and TRBJ1-2; TRBD1 is a possible D gene (5 bases). V lost 0 bases and J lost 10, with 18 bases in between. The V gene's germline CDR1 is SQVTM and CDR2 ANQGSEA. This CDR3 has 14 residues. CDR3 in DNA: TGCAGCGTTGAAGAACAGATTCTTGTGGGGGTCTACACCTTC. This gives the protein CSVEEQILVGVYTF.

The chain joins TRBV6-5 to TRBJ2-3; 8 nucleotides align to TRBD1. Germline assignment: CDR1 MNHEY and CDR2 SVGAGI. V was clipped by 8 bases and J by 3 bases; unmatched bases: 7. There are 14 residues in the CDR3. DNA for the CDR3: TGTGCCAGCCGTCCAGGACAGGGAACAGATACGCAGTATTTT. It yields the protein CASRPGQGTDTQYF.

The CDR3 region is CASSYSNGNTIYF. The DNA of the CDR3 is TGTGCCAGCAGTTACTCGAACGGAAACACCATATATTTT. The chain has TRBV6-5 and TRBJ1-3; D not resolved. Germline V gene lookup returns CDR1 MNHEY and CDR2 SVGAGI. Trimming stripped 0 bases from V and 4 bases from J, with 4 bases between. The CDR3 runs to 13 residues.

The rearrangement joins TRBV7-9 to TRBJ2-1; D gene ambiguous. Germline loops: CDR1 SEHNR, CDR2 FQNEAQ (reference sequence). The CDR3 is 15 amino acids. Trimming cost V 5 bases and J 0 bases, with 11 bases left between them. CDR3 coding DNA: TGTGCCAGCAGCCTCTCCCTGGGCTCCTACAATGAGCAGTTCTTC. Amino acid sequence: CASSLSLGSYNEQFF.

The chain combines TRBV7-3 with TRBJ2-1; 7 bases map to TRBD2. Germline V lookup: CDR1 SGHTA, CDR2 FQGTGA. V shed 5 bases, J shed 3 bases, and the junction held 7 bases outside the gene matches. The CDR3 consists of 15 residues. CDR3 in DNA: TGTGCCAGCAGCCCAGGGCGGGGGAACTACAATGAGCAGTTCTTC. It translates to CASSPGRGNYNEQFF.

The chain couples TRBV5-1 to TRBJ1-4, with D maybe TRBD1 (6 bases). The CDR3 has 15 residues. The germline CDR1 and CDR2 sequences are SGHRS and YFSETQ. V was shortened by 4 bases and J by 4 bases, with 14 bases between the two germline ends. The chain's CDR3 is CASSLQGGYNEKLFF. The DNA of the CDR3 is TGCGCCAGCAGCCTACAGGGAGGGTATAATGAAAAACTGTTTTTT.

The V gene is TRBV6-1, the J gene TRBJ2-7; D might be TRBD1 or TRBD2, each matching 5 bases. The CDR3 is 15 amino acids. CDR1 is MNHNS, CDR2 SASEGT, per germline. The V gene lost 1 base and the J gene lost 3 bases, with 13 bases spanning the gap. CDR3 in DNA: TGTGCCAGCAGTGAAGGCAGAACGGGGCTCTACGAGCAGTACTTC. This gives the protein CASSEGRTGLYEQYF.

V and J are TRBV11-2 and TRBJ1-1; 8 bases map to TRBD1. The V gene end was trimmed by 5 bases and the J gene end by 4 bases; junction bases not matched to a gene: 15. Germline V gene data show CDR1 as SGHAT and CDR2 as FQNNGV. The CDR3 is made up of 17 amino acids. In nucleotides, the CDR3 is TGTGCCAGCAGCCTTGGAAGGGGGGACAGGAGAACCACTGAAGCTTTCTTT. This sequence encodes CASSLGRGDRRTTEAFF.

This rearrangement joins TRBV7-3 to TRBJ2-2; 7 nucleotides agree with TRBD2. Germline V gene data show CDR1 as SGHTA and CDR2 as FQGTGA. Trimming took 4 bases from V and 6 from J; bases not matched to a gene: 5. This CDR3 spans 14 amino acids. In nucleotides, the CDR3 is TGTGCCAGCAGCTGGGGACTACGGTCCGGGGAGCTGTTTTTT. Amino acids: CASSWGLRSGELFF.